These 25 T cell receptor beta chains share one sample of origin, sequenced in a study of cytomegalovirus exposure and HLA in healthy donors. The table came from immunoSEQ multiplex PCR; TCRdb's copy has only in-frame clones and leaves some out. The sample yields around 400,000 clones, roughly 90% seen once. Sequencing was performed on PBMCs. The receptors originated from a young woman in good health and CMV-seronegative.

The chain combines TRBV6-5 with TRBJ2-3; 7 positions agree with TRBD2. V gave up 7 bases and J gave up 0 bases; unmatched junction bases: 7. CDR3 length: 15 residues. Germline V gene lookup returns CDR1 MNHEY and CDR2 SVGAGI. The CDR3 bases are TGTGCCAGCACCTCGGGAGGTTCGAGCACAGATACGCAGTATTTT. Translated: CASTSGGSSTDTQYF.

This chain joins TRBV6-4 and TRBJ1-2; the D is unclear. The V gene lost 2 bases and the J gene lost 4 bases, with 8 bases spanning the gap. The length of the CDR3 is 13 residues. Looked up from germline, CDR1 is MRHNA and CDR2 is SNTAGT. The CDR3 nucleotides read TGTGCCAGCAGTGACAACGGGTTCTATGGCTACACCTTC. Protein sequence: CASSDNGFYGYTF.

The J gene is TRBJ2-1, the V gene TRBV5-1, with D maybe TRBD1 (6 bases). V was shortened by 0 bases and J by 9 bases, with 10 bases between the two germline ends. CDR1 SGHRS and CDR2 YFSETQ come from the germline V gene. CDR3 length equals 13 residues. CDR3 nucleotides: TGCGCCAGCAGCTTGGCAGGGGCTGGTGAGCAGTTCTTC. Translating it yields CASSLAGAGEQFF.

This clone was seen a few times. This chain links TRBV11-2 with TRBJ1-4; tentative D call: TRBD1 (6 bases). Germline V CDR1 and CDR2: SGHAT, FQNNGV. The CDR3 runs to 15 residues. V lost 1 base, J lost 1 base, and 7 bases lay in between. Here the CDR3 DNA reads TGTGCCAGCAGCTTAGTCAGGGGAACTAATGAAAAACTGTTTTTT. This gives the protein CASSLVRGTNEKLFF.

This chain uses TRBV28 with TRBJ2-1, with 8 bases fitting TRBD2. CDR3 length equals 14 residues. CDR1 is MDHEN, CDR2 SYDVKM, per germline. The V gene end was trimmed by 5 bases and the J gene end by 4 bases; junction bases not matched to a gene: 4. The CDR3 DNA reads TGTGCCAGCAGTAATCTAGCGGGTTACAATGAGCAGTTCTTC. Translating gives CASSNLAGYNEQFF. The whole variable domain, remainder taken from reference TRBV28 and TRBJ2-1, is DVKVTQSSRYLVKRTGEKVFLECVQDMDHENMFWYRQDPGLGLRLIYFSYDVKMKEKGDIPEGYSVSREKKERFSLILESASTNQTSMYLCASSNLAGYNEQFFGPGTRLTVL.

This clone turned up a few times. J is TRBJ2-7 and V is TRBV10-1, with a weak D call TRBD2 (5 bases). The CDR3 totals 15 residues. V gave up 2 bases and J gave up 3 bases, with 14 bases separating them. The V gene's germline CDR1 is WNHNN and CDR2 SYGVQD (reference sequence). This CDR3 reads CASSEGPGGIYEQYF. Here the CDR3 DNA reads TGCGCCAGCAGTGAGGGACCTGGAGGTATCTACGAGCAGTACTTC.

In its sample, this clone was seen a few times. The chain couples TRBV27 to TRBJ2-7; D remains unclear. Germline-derived CDR1 and CDR2 are MNHEY and SMNVEV (reference sequence). CDR3 length: 11 residues. V dropped 5 bases and J dropped 5 bases, with 7 bases sitting between them. CDR3 in DNA: TGTGCCAGCAGTCCACTACACGAGCAGTACTTC. Translated: CASSPLHEQYF.

The chain is built from TRBV13 and TRBJ2-2; D is perhaps TRBD1 (6 bases). The CDR3 contains 15 residues. In germline, CDR1 is PRHDT, CDR2 FYEKMQ (reference sequence). The germline V and J ends were trimmed by 5 bases and 1 base, with 11 bases remaining between them. The CDR3 sequence is CASSLRTENTGELFF. As DNA, the CDR3 is TGTGCCAGCAGCCTAAGGACAGAGAACACCGGGGAGCTGTTTTTT.

The V and J genes are TRBV28 and TRBJ2-1; 8 bases are a match to TRBD1. The V gene end was trimmed by 6 bases and the J gene end by 3 bases; junction bases not matched to a gene: 4. The length of the CDR3 is 14 residues. Germline V CDR1 and CDR2: MDHEN, SYDVKM. The CDR3 is CASRGTGSYNEQFF. The CDR3 region has the DNA TGTGCCAGCAGAGGGACAGGAAGCTACAATGAGCAGTTCTTC.

The chain links TRBV28 to TRBJ2-5; perhaps TRBD2 as D (6 bases). CDR3 length: 14 residues. Trimming took 5 bases from V and 5 from J, leaving 15 bases between them. CDR1 and CDR2 from the germline V gene are MDHEN and SYDVKM. CDR3 DNA sequence: TGTGCCAGCAGTCGGACAACCCGGGGGGAGACCCAGTACTTC. Protein: CASSRTTRGETQYF.

The V and J genes are TRBV11-2 and TRBJ1-4; 8 bases line up with TRBD1. This CDR3 has 15 amino acids. CDR1 SGHAT and CDR2 FQNNGV come from the germline V gene. V trimming: 5 bases; J trimming: 5 bases; junction bases outside the gene matches: 7. The CDR3 bases are TGTGCCAGCAGCGGGAAGACAGGGGCAAATGAAAAACTGTTTTTT. This gives the protein CASSGKTGANEKLFF.

The V gene is TRBV6-5, the J gene TRBJ1-5; 9 bases map to TRBD1. The germline V gene encodes CDR1 MNHEY and CDR2 SVGAGI. Trimming removed 8 bases from V and 6 bases from J; junction bases left unmatched: 8. This CDR3 region has 14 residues. The CDR3 loop is CASWWTGAVQPQHF. The CDR3 coding sequence is TGTGCCAGCTGGTGGACAGGGGCGGTTCAGCCCCAGCATTTT.

V and J are TRBV28 and TRBJ1-2, with 9 bases fitting TRBD1. CDR1 is MDHEN, CDR2 SYDVKM, per germline. The ends lost 6 bases at V and 2 bases at J; junction bases unmatched: 10. The CDR3 is 16 amino acids. As DNA, the CDR3 is TGTGCCAGCAGCCCCGGGACAGGGACACCCAACTATGGCTACACCTTC. Its translation: CASSPGTGTPNYGYTF.

V and J are TRBV27 and TRBJ1-2, with D perhaps matching TRBD1 (5 bases). Germline V CDR1 and CDR2: MNHEY, SMNVEV (reference sequence). The CDR3 totals 12 residues. Deletions cut 3 bases from V and 8 bases from J, with 10 bases between. DNA of the CDR3: TGTGCCAGCAGTTTTAGGGGCTCAGGCTACACCTTC. This codes for CASSFRGSGYTF.

The chain uses TRBV27 and TRBJ2-1; 10 nucleotides match TRBD2. The CDR3 spans 15 residues. CDR1 MNHEY and CDR2 SMNVEV come from the germline V gene (reference sequence). The ends lost 3 bases at V and 4 bases at J; junction bases unmatched: 3. CDR3 sequence (DNA): TGTGCCAGCAGTTTTAGCGGGGGGCCGTACAATGAGCAGTTCTTC. It yields the protein CASSFSGGPYNEQFF.

The chain combines TRBV6-6 with TRBJ1-1; possibly TRBD1 for D (5 bases). The CDR3 extends over 13 amino acids. CDR1 is MNHNY and CDR2 is SVGAGI in the germline V gene (reference sequence). Trimming stripped 5 bases from V and 6 bases from J, with 13 bases between. Here the CDR3 reads CASSRGAPSEAFF. CDR3 DNA sequence: TGTGCCAGCAGTAGGGGCGCCCCCTCTGAAGCTTTCTTT.

The chain uses TRBV7-9 and TRBJ2-7; D is uncertain. CDR3 length: 12 residues. V lost 5 bases, J lost 7 bases, and 12 bases lay in between. The V gene's germline CDR1 is SEHNR and CDR2 FQNEAQ (reference sequence). Here the CDR3 DNA reads TGTGCCAGCAGCCTAGGCCGCCGGGAGCAGTACTTC. Its translation: CASSLGRREQYF.

This chain links TRBV11-2 with TRBJ2-7; TRBD2 matches 9 bases. There are 14 residues in the CDR3. J gave up 3 bases and V 5 bases, and 5 bases lay outside the gene matches. Germline loops: CDR1 SGHAT, CDR2 FQNNGV. CDR3 DNA sequence: TGTGCCAGCAGCACGGGACTAGCTAGCTACGAGCAGTACTTC. It encodes CASSTGLASYEQYF.

The rearrangement links TRBV11-2 to TRBJ2-3, with D maybe TRBD1 (6 bases). The CDR3 is made up of 14 amino acids. CDR1 is SGHAT, CDR2 FQNNGV, per germline. Trimming stripped 1 base from V and 5 bases from J, with 10 bases between. The CDR3 loop is CASSLGGTRDTQYF. For the CDR3, the DNA is TGTGCCAGCAGCTTAGGGGGGACAAGAGATACGCAGTATTTT. The full variable domain, rest sourced from reference TRBV11-2 and TRBJ2-3, is EAGVAQSPRYKIIEKRQSVAFWCNPISGHATLYWYQQILGQGPKLLIQFQNNGVVDDSQLPKDRFSAERLKGVDSTLKIQPAKLEDSAVYLCASSLGGTRDTQYFGPGTRLTVL.

The chain has TRBV2 and TRBJ2-3; 12 bases line up with TRBD2. The CDR3 spans 17 residues. Germline loops: CDR1 SNHLY, CDR2 FYNNEI. J was trimmed by 6 bases and V by 0 bases; bases with no gene match: 7. Here the CDR3 reads CASSEADGLAGRDTQYF. The CDR3 coding sequence is TGTGCCAGCAGTGAAGCGGATGGACTAGCGGGGCGGGATACGCAGTATTTT. Looking up the rest from reference TRBV2 and TRBJ2-3 gives the full variable domain: EPEVTQTPSHQVTQMGQEVILRCVPISNHLYFYWYRQILGQKVEFLVSFYNNEISEKSEIFDDQFSVERPDGSNFTLKIRSTKLEDSAMYFCASSEADGLAGRDTQYFGPGTRLTVL.

The chain is built from TRBV5-8 and TRBJ2-7, with D possibly matching TRBD1 (6 bases). Germline V gene sequence: CDR1 SGHTS, CDR2 YDEGEE. The CDR3 is 13 residues long. Trimming removed 3 bases at V and 2 bases at J, with 9 bases between. The CDR3 sequence: CASSSWTAYEQYF. The CDR3 DNA sequence: TGTGCCAGCAGCTCCTGGACAGCCTACGAGCAGTACTTC.

The chain uses TRBV28 and TRBJ1-1; 8 bases are shared with TRBD1. V lost 7 bases and J lost 4; bases outside the gene matches: 8. The CDR3 is made up of 14 amino acids. Germline values: CDR1 MDHEN, CDR2 SYDVKM. The CDR3 spells CASKGQVKFTEAFF. The CDR3 bases are TGTGCCAGCAAGGGACAGGTCAAATTCACTGAAGCTTTCTTT.

This clone was counted a single time. V usage is TRBV11-2 and J usage is TRBJ1-4; D possibly corresponds to TRBD1 (5 bases). Trimming cost V 4 bases and J 7 bases, with 19 bases left between them. Germline-derived CDR1 and CDR2 are SGHAT and FQNNGV. The CDR3 is 16 amino acids. CDR3 in amino acids: CASSSPRSREGEKLFF. CDR3 DNA: TGTGCCAGCAGCTCGCCGAGGAGCAGGGAGGGTGAAAAACTGTTTTTT.

CDR3: CATSRAGGTDGYTF. CDR3 nucleotide sequence: TGTGCCACCAGCAGGGCGGGGGGGACAGATGGCTACACCTTC. V and J are TRBV15 and TRBJ1-2, with 7 nucleotides matching TRBD1. The V and J ends lost 3 bases and 6 bases, in that order; junction bases with no gene match: 7. Germline CDR1 and CDR2: LNHNV and YYDKDF (reference sequence). The length of the CDR3 is 14 residues. Full variable domain (outside the CDR3, taken from reference TRBV15 and TRBJ1-2): DAMVIQNPRYQVTQFGKPVTLSCSQTLNHNVMYWYQQKSSQAPKLLFHYYDKDFNNEADTPDNFQSRRPNTSFCFLDIRSPGLGDTAMYLCATSRAGGTDGYTFGSGTRLTVV.

V and J are TRBV5-1 and TRBJ2-3, with 12 bases lining up with TRBD2. CDR1 is SGHRS and CDR2 is YFSETQ in the germline V gene. Trimming cost V 4 bases and J 5 bases; bases outside gene matches: 20. The CDR3 covers 20 residues. In DNA form, the CDR3 reads TGCGCCAGCAGCCGATCCGGACTAGCGGGACTAAACAGAGGTAAAGATACGCAGTATTTT. Amino acid sequence: CASSRSGLAGLNRGKDTQYF.